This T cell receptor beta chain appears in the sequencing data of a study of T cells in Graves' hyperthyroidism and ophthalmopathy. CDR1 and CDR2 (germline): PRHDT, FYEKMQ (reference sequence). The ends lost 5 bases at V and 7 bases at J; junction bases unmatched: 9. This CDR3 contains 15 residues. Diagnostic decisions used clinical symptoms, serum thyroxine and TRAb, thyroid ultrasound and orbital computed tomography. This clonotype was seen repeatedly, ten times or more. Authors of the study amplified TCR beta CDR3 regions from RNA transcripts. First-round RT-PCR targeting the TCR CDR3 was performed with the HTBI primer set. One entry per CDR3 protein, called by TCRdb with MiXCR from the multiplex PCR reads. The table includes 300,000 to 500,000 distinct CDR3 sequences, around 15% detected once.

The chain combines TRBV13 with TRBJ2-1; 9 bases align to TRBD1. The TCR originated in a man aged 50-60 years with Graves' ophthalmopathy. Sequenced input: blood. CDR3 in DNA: TGTGCCAGCAGCCCACGACAGGGGACAGGGAATGAGCAGTTCTTC. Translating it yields CASSPRQGTGNEQFF.